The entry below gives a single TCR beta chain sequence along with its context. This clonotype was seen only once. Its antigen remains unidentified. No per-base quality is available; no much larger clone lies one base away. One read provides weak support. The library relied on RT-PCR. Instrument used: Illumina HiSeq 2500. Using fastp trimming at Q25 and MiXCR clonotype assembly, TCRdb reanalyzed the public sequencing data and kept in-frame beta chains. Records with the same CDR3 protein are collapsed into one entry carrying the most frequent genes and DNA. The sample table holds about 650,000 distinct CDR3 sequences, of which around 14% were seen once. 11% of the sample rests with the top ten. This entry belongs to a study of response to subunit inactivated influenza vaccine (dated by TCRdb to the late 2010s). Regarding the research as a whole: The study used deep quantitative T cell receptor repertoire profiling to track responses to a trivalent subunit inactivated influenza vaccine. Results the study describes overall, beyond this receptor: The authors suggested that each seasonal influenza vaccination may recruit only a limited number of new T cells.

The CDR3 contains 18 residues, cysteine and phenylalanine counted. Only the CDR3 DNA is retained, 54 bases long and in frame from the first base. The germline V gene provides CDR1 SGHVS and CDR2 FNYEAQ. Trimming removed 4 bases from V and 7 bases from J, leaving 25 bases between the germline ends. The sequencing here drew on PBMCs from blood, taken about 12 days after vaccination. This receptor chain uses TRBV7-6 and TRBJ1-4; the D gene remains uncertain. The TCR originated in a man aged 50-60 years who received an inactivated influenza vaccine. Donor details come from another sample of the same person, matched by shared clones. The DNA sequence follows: TGTGCCAGCAGCTCCACCTCGACAAATCTCCTAGCCGGTGAAAAACTGTTTTTT. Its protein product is CASSSTSTNLLAGEKLFF. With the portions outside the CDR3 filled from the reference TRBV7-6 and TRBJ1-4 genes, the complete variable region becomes GAGVSQSPRYKVTKRGQDVALRCDPISGHVSLYWYRQALGQGPEFLTYFNYEAQQDKSGLPNDRFSAERPEGSISTLTIQRTEQRDSAMYRCASSSTSTNLLAGEKLFFGSGTQLSVL.